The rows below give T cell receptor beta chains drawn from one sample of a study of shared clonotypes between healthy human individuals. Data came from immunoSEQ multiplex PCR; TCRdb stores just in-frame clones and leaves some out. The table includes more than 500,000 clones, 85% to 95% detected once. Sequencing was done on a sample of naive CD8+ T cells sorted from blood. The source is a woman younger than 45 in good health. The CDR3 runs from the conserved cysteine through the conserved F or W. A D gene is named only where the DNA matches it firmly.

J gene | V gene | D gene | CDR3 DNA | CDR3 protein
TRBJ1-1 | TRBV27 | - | TGTGCCAGCACGCCGGTGGGGTCCGGGGAAACTGAAGCTTTCTTT | CASTPVGSGETEAFF
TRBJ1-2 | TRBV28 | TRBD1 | TGTGCCAGCACCTCGGACAGGGTGGGTGGCTACACCTTC | CASTSDRVGGYTF
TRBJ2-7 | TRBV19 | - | TGTGCCAGTAGTCTAGGACTGTTCCCGGTGTACGAGCAGTACTTC | CASSLGLFPVYEQYF
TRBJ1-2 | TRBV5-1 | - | TGCGCCAGCAGCGACCGGCTATTCGCAAATGGCTACACCTTC | CASSDRLFANGYTF
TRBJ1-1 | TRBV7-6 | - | TGTGCCAGCAGCTTACCCGAACAGCGTAGGTCTTTCTTT | CASSLPEQRRSFF
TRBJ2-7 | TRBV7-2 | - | TGTGCCAGCAGGGTTCAGGGGTTCGGCGAGCAGTACTTC | CASRVQGFGEQYF
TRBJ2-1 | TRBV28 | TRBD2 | TGTGCCAGCAGTTTGTTAGGTGGGTTAGCACTAGCGGGAGGAGGTGAGCAGTTCTTC | CASSLLGGLALAGGGEQFF
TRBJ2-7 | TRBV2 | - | TGTGCCACGGTAAGAGGCGCTCGTAACACGTCTCCCTTCTACGAGCAGTACTTC | CATVRGARNTSPFYEQYF
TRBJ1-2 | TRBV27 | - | TGTGCCAGCAGCCTTTCGGGGTCCTTCCACTATGGCTACACCTTC | CASSLSGSFHYGYTF
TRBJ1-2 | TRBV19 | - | TGTGCCAGTAGTATCGATATGGAGGACTATGGCTACACCTTC | CASSIDMEDYGYTF
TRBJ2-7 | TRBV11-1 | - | TGTGCCAGCAGCTTGTCCCCACCGAGCCACGAGTCCTACGAGCAGTACTTC | CASSLSPPSHESYEQYF